This TCR beta chain came from a study of T cell repertoires in cytomegalovirus infection. Study details: Matching HLA type and CMV infection were both indicated by public TCR beta signatures.

This clonotype showed up just a few times. Its antigen is as yet unknown. Each CDR3 protein gets one entry after TCRdb re-called the reads with MiXCR. The sample shows 150,000 to 200,000 distinct CDR3 sequences, 8% to 10% of them seen only once. Study-wide findings and caveats: Individuals carrying CMV plus the relevant HLA were identified by cumulative frequency of public TCR beta families. Dominating the ex vivo response were HLA-C-restricted CMV-specific TCR beta clonotypes.

The CDR3 runs 15 residues. The V gene's germline CDR1 is SGHDN and CDR2 FVKESK. V trimming: 0 bases; J trimming: 14 bases; junction bases outside the gene matches: 9. Sequenced: PBMCs. This rearrangement joins TRBV14 to TRBJ2-1; 11 bases line up with TRBD2. The TCR sequence derives from a human donor in good health (CMV status not recorded). Some clones in this sample may be carry-over from other donors' samples. The CDR3 nucleotides are TGTGCCAGCAGCCAAGAGGCTAGCGGGAGGTCCAGGAAGTTCTTC. Its protein product is CASSQEASGRSRKFF.